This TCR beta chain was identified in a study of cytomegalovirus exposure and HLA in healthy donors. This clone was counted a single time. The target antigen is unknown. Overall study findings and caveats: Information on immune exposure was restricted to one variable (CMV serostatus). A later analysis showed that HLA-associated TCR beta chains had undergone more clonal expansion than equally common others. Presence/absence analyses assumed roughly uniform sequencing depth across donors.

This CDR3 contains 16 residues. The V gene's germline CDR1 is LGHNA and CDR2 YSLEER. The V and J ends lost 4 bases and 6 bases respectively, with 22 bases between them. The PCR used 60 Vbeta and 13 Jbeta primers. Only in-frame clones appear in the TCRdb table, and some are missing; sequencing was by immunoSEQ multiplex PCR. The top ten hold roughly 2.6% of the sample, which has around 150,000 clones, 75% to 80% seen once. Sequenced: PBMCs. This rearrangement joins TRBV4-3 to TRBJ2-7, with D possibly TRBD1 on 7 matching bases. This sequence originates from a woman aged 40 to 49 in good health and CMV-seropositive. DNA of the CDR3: TGCGCCAGCAGCCGAGAAATCGGGCAGGGGGGTGGCGAGCAGTACTTC. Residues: CASSREIGQGGGEQYF.